These T cell receptor beta chains were read from a single sample in a study of blood T cell repertoires in COVID-19. Assay used: immunoSEQ multiplex PCR; TCRdb lists only in-frame clones, some missing. This sample has around 95,000 clones, with almost 90% found just once. The material sequenced was peripheral blood. The receptors were gathered from a human donor in a cohort sampled during active COVID-19. Each CDR3 is given with its conserved first and last residue. A D gene is named only where the DNA matches it firmly. Where a row states a size, it is once, few, many or the class of an expanded clone; other rows omit it.

cdr3_aa: CASSSGSPRFGETQYF; cdr3_nt: TGTGCCAGCAGTTCCGGATCCCCCCGGTTCGGGGAGACCCAGTACTTC; d_call: -; cdr3_length: 16; j_call: TRBJ2-5; v_call: TRBV28; clone_size: -
cdr3_aa: CGTGGRSYTEAFF; cdr3_nt: TGTGGGACAGGCGGTCGGTCGTACACTGAAGCTTTCTTT; d_call: TRBD1; cdr3_length: 13; j_call: TRBJ1-1; v_call: TRBV6-5; clone_size: -
cdr3_aa: CASSEARVPNQPQHF; cdr3_nt: TGTGCCAGCAGTGAAGCCAGGGTCCCCAATCAGCCCCAGCATTTT; d_call: -; cdr3_length: 15; j_call: TRBJ1-5; v_call: TRBV2; clone_size: -
cdr3_aa: CASSQDMGLTDTQYF; cdr3_nt: TGCGCCAGCAGCCAAGATATGGGACTCACAGATACGCAGTATTTT; d_call: -; cdr3_length: 15; j_call: TRBJ2-3; v_call: TRBV4-1; clone_size: -
cdr3_aa: CASTGLAGDPGFTDTQYF; cdr3_nt: TGCGCCAGCACGGGACTAGCGGGAGATCCGGGGTTCACAGATACGCAGTATTTT; d_call: TRBD2; cdr3_length: 18; j_call: TRBJ2-3; v_call: TRBV5-1; clone_size: -
cdr3_aa: CASSVLVTGELFF; cdr3_nt: TGCGCCAGCAGTGTACTCGTCACCGGGGAGCTGTTTTTT; d_call: -; cdr3_length: 13; j_call: TRBJ2-2; v_call: TRBV4-1; clone_size: -
cdr3_aa: CASSPDSGNTIYF; cdr3_nt: TGTGCCAGCAGCCCAGACTCTGGAAACACCATATATTTT; d_call: -; cdr3_length: 13; j_call: TRBJ1-3; v_call: TRBV7-9; clone_size: -
cdr3_aa: CASTATSGRFNEQFF; cdr3_nt: TGTGCCAGTACCGCGACTAGCGGGAGGTTCAATGAGCAGTTCTTC; d_call: TRBD2; cdr3_length: 15; j_call: TRBJ2-1; v_call: TRBV19; clone_size: -
cdr3_aa: CASSSGLAGPQETQYF; cdr3_nt: TGTGCCAGCAGCTCCGGACTAGCGGGACCCCAAGAGACCCAGTACTTC; d_call: TRBD2; cdr3_length: 16; j_call: TRBJ2-5; v_call: TRBV7-9; clone_size: -
cdr3_aa: CASSLRGRGHTGELFF; cdr3_nt: TGTGCCAGCAGCTTACGTGGCAGGGGGCACACCGGGGAGCTGTTTTTT; d_call: TRBD1; cdr3_length: 16; j_call: TRBJ2-2; v_call: TRBV7-3; clone_size: many
cdr3_aa: CASSLAGQGKGMNTEAFF; cdr3_nt: TGCGCCAGCAGCTTGGCGGGGCAGGGGAAGGGGATGAACACTGAAGCTTTCTTT; d_call: -; cdr3_length: 18; j_call: TRBJ1-1; v_call: TRBV5-1; clone_size: -
cdr3_aa: CASSTGGLSGNTIYF; cdr3_nt: TGTGCCAGCAGCACAGGAGGGTTGTCTGGAAACACCATATATTTT; d_call: -; cdr3_length: 15; j_call: TRBJ1-3; v_call: TRBV9; clone_size: -
cdr3_aa: CASRSRESYEQYF; cdr3_nt: TGTGCCAGCAGGTCGCGGGAGTCGTACGAGCAGTACTTC; d_call: TRBD2; cdr3_length: 13; j_call: TRBJ2-7; v_call: TRBV14; clone_size: -
cdr3_aa: CASTLRSNGLAGVRDTQYF; cdr3_nt: TGTGCCAGTACCCTCAGGTCCAACGGACTAGCGGGAGTGAGGGATACGCAGTATTTT; d_call: TRBD2; cdr3_length: 19; j_call: TRBJ2-3; v_call: TRBV19; clone_size: -
cdr3_aa: CASSSGGVSIYGYTF; cdr3_nt: TGTGCCAGCAGTTCGGGGGGGGTCTCTATCTATGGCTACACCTTC; d_call: -; cdr3_length: 15; j_call: TRBJ1-2; v_call: TRBV28; clone_size: -
cdr3_aa: CASSSLLAGYSYEQYF; cdr3_nt: TGTGCCAGCAGTTCCCTACTAGCGGGCTATTCCTACGAGCAGTACTTC; d_call: TRBD2; cdr3_length: 16; j_call: TRBJ2-7; v_call: TRBV6-5; clone_size: -
cdr3_aa: CASSEARHEQYF; cdr3_nt: TGTGCCAGCAGTGAAGCGCGCCACGAGCAGTACTTC; d_call: -; cdr3_length: 12; j_call: TRBJ2-7; v_call: TRBV2; clone_size: -
cdr3_aa: CASSILASGTHETQYF; cdr3_nt: TGTGCCAGTAGTATACTTGCGTCGGGGACTCACGAGACCCAGTACTTC; d_call: -; cdr3_length: 16; j_call: TRBJ2-5; v_call: TRBV19; clone_size: -
cdr3_aa: CAWSTGTAHVGNTIYF; cdr3_nt: TGTGCCTGGAGCACCGGGACAGCACACGTGGGAAACACCATATATTTT; d_call: TRBD1; cdr3_length: 16; j_call: TRBJ1-3; v_call: TRBV30; clone_size: -
cdr3_aa: CASSLNAGGPIDEQYF; cdr3_nt: TGCGCCAGCAGCTTGAATGCGGGAGGGCCTATCGACGAGCAGTACTTC; d_call: TRBD2; cdr3_length: 16; j_call: TRBJ2-7; v_call: TRBV5-1; clone_size: -
cdr3_aa: CASSWGGKGNEKLFF; cdr3_nt: TGTGCCAGCAGCTGGGGGGGGAAGGGTAATGAAAAACTGTTTTTT; d_call: -; cdr3_length: 15; j_call: TRBJ1-4; v_call: TRBV7-6; clone_size: -
cdr3_aa: CASSPGGQQETQYF; cdr3_nt: TGTGCCAGCAGCCCAGGGGGACAACAAGAGACCCAGTACTTC; d_call: TRBD1; cdr3_length: 14; j_call: TRBJ2-5; v_call: TRBV11-3; clone_size: -